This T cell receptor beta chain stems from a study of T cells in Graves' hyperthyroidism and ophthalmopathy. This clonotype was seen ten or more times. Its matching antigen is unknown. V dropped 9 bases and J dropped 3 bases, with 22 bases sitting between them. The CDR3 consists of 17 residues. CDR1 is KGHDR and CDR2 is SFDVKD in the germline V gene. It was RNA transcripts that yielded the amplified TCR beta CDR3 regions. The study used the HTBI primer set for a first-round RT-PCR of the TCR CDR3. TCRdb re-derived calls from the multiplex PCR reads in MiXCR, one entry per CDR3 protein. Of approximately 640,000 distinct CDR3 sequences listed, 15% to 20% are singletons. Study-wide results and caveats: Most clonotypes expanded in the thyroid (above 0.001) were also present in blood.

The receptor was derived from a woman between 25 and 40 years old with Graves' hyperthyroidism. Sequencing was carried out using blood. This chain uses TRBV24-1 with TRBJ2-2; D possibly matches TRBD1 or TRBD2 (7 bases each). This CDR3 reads CATGDNSRGGDTGELFF. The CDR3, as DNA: TGTGCCACCGGGGACAACTCCAGGGGGGGAGACACCGGGGAGCTGTTTTTT.